This TCR beta chain was sequenced in a study of cytomegalovirus exposure and HLA in healthy donors. Overall study context: The roughly 700 first-cohort repertoires and the roughly 120 validation repertoires shared the same platform, a later analysis reported.

This clone was found a few times. Measured with immunoSEQ multiplex PCR; TCRdb has only the in-frame clones, and not every one. Among 100,000 to 150,000 clones listed, approximately 94% were seen once. V shed 4 bases and J shed 8 bases, with 14 bases lying between them. Germline V CDR1 and CDR2: SQVTM, ANQGSEA. This CDR3 comprises 13 residues. V usage is TRBV29-1 and J usage is TRBJ1-4; D is ambiguous. The sample was PBMCs. The TCR sequence derives from a woman aged 18 to 35 in good health and CMV-seronegative. The CDR3 here is CSVADGEWEKLFF. CDR3 nucleotides: TGCAGCGTTGCTGACGGGGAGTGGGAAAAACTGTTTTTT.